The 18 T cell receptor beta chains given below trace back to one sample, sequenced in a study of shared clonotypes between healthy human individuals (dated by TCRdb to about 2020). Library creation used the immunoSEQ multiplex PCR assay. Entries here come from immuneACCESS through TCRdb and include only in-frame sequences with V and J called. Some clones fail to appear in such tables; in the studies checked, an unresolved V gene covers under half of the shortfall, and the cause of the remainder is unknown. The sample data list about 490,000 clones, and around 79% of these were observed just once. Approximately 12% of the sample is held by the ten biggest clonotypes. Sequenced input: PBMCs. The receptors come from a woman between 40 and 55 years old in good health. Some clones in this sample may be carry-over from other donors' samples.

The chain is built from TRBV7-3 and TRBJ2-1; no firm D call. The V gene's germline CDR1 is SGHTA and CDR2 FQGTGA. Between the trimmed V and J ends, which lost 5 bases and 4 bases, there was a span of 12 bases. The CDR3 runs to 14 residues. DNA for the CDR3: TGTGCCAGCAGCAGACCAGGACGATACAATGAGCAGTTCTTC. This gives the protein CASSRPGRYNEQFF.

This chain links TRBV19 with TRBJ1-2; tentative D call: TRBD1 (5 bases). This CDR3 region has 13 residues. V was pared by 7 bases and J by 6 bases, with 15 bases between. CDR1 and CDR2 (germline): LNHDA, SQIVND (reference sequence). The CDR3 region is CASTMGEGHGYTF. CDR3 DNA: TGTGCCAGTACCATGGGGGAGGGGCATGGCTACACCTTC.

The rearrangement links TRBV4-3 to TRBJ2-3, with D possibly being TRBD1 (5 bases). Germline CDR1 reads LGHNA; CDR2 reads YSLEER. The CDR3 spans 16 residues. Trimming took 1 base from V and 0 from J, leaving 11 bases between them. The CDR3 DNA reads as TGCGCCAGCAGCCAAGCCCCCCAGGGTAGCACAGATACGCAGTATTTT. This codes for CASSQAPQGSTDTQYF.

The J gene is TRBJ2-2, the V gene TRBV10-3; a possible D gene is TRBD2 (6 bases). V shed 3 bases and J shed 1 base, with 12 bases lying between them. CDR1 ENHRY and CDR2 SYGVKD come from the germline V gene. The length of the CDR3 is 16 residues. Here the CDR3 reads CAISDRGKGNTGELFF. CDR3 in DNA: TGTGCCATCAGTGACCGCGGGAAGGGGAACACCGGGGAGCTGTTTTTT.

This chain links TRBV18 with TRBJ2-3; D not resolved. CDR1 and CDR2 (germline): KGHSH, LQKENI. V lost 4 bases and J lost 4, with 21 bases in between. The length of the CDR3 is 17 residues. DNA of the CDR3: TGTGCCAGCTCACGTGGCGGAAACCCCACCCTGGCAGATACGCAGTATTTT. It specifies CASSRGGNPTLADTQYF.

The chain uses TRBV7-8 and TRBJ2-5, with 8 bases aligning to TRBD1. The CDR3 contains 15 residues. CDR1 is SGHVS, CDR2 FQNEAQ, per germline. V shed 6 bases, J shed 4 bases, and the junction held 10 bases outside the gene matches. The CDR3 bases are TGTGCCAGCAGTCTCGACAGGGGAGGAGTAGAGACCCAGTACTTC. Residues: CASSLDRGGVETQYF.

In the case of this clone: Other DNA sequences in this specimen translate into the identical CDR3. The genes are TRBV10-3 and TRBJ2-1; 8 bases agree with TRBD1. The germline gives CDR1 ENHRY, CDR2 SYGVKD. CDR3 length equals 11 residues. The ends lost 6 bases at V and 8 bases at J; junction bases unmatched: 0. CDR3: CAIRTGDEQFF. CDR3 coding DNA: TGTGCCATCAGGACAGGGGATGAGCAGTTCTTC.

This clone was found a few times. CDR3 DNA: TGCAGCGTGGGTAGCGGGCTTGAGCAGTTCTTC. Protein: CSVGSGLEQFF. This rearrangement joins TRBV29-1 to TRBJ2-1; 7 bases are a match to TRBD2. This CDR3 region has 11 residues. After removal of 6 bases from V and 9 bases from J, the junction contained 5 bases not matched to a gene. Germline V gene data show CDR1 as SQVTM and CDR2 as ANQGSEA.

This clone was seen repeatedly, ten times or more. The chain has TRBV7-9 and TRBJ1-2; weak D call: TRBD1 (5 bases). Trimming pared 1 base from V and 7 bases from J, leaving 13 bases between. The CDR3 is 14 amino acids. CDR1 and CDR2 from the germline V gene are SEHNR and FQNEAQ (reference sequence). CDR3 bases: TGTGCCAGCAGCTTAGTGGGGCCAACGGTTGGCTACACCTTC. It specifies CASSLVGPTVGYTF.

The genes are TRBV5-1 and TRBJ2-1, with 9 bases lining up with TRBD2. This CDR3 is 16 amino acids long. Germline lookup yields CDR1 SGHRS and CDR2 YFSETQ. The V and J ends lost 0 bases and 2 bases, in that order; junction bases with no gene match: 3. This chain's CDR3 is CASSLAIAGAYNEQFF. The DNA of the CDR3 is TGCGCCAGCAGCTTGGCCATAGCGGGGGCCTACAATGAGCAGTTCTTC.

This clone occurred a few times. The chain joins TRBV10-3 to TRBJ2-3; D might be TRBD2 (5 bases). The germline V gene encodes CDR1 ENHRY and CDR2 SYGVKD. Trimming cost V 5 bases and J 3 bases, with 15 bases left between them. The CDR3 runs to 15 residues. CDR3 DNA sequence: TGTGCCATCAGTAACCTCGGACTGGGGACAGATACGCAGTATTTT. Its translation is CAISNLGLGTDTQYF.

The chain joins TRBV6-4 to TRBJ1-3; no reliable D call. Germline lookup yields CDR1 MRHNA and CDR2 SNTAGT. The CDR3 spans 19 residues. V was pared by 6 bases and J by 0 bases, with 24 bases between. Here the CDR3 reads CASSPARKIYILSGNTIYF. The CDR3 nucleotides are TGTGCCAGCAGCCCAGCCCGTAAGATCTATATCCTCTCTGGAAACACCATATATTTT.

The V gene is TRBV18, the J gene TRBJ1-1, with D possibly TRBD1 on 6 matching bases. The CDR3 has 14 amino acids. CDR1 and CDR2 (germline): KGHSH, LQKENI. V lost 2 bases and J 5 bases, leaving 12 bases between the germline ends. DNA for the CDR3: TGTGCCAGCTCACCAGGGGGCGGAATAACTGAAGCTTTCTTT. Translating it yields CASSPGGGITEAFF. Variable domain in full (rest from reference TRBV18 and TRBJ1-1): NAGVMQNPRHLVRRRGQEARLRCSPMKGHSHVYWYRQLPEEGLKFMVYLQKENIIDESGMPKERFSAEFPKEGPSILRIQQVVRGDSAAYFCASSPGGGITEAFFGQGTRLTVV.

V and J are TRBV2 and TRBJ2-7; D tentatively fits TRBD1 or TRBD2 (5 bases each). The CDR3 extends over 15 amino acids. CDR1 and CDR2 (germline): SNHLY, FYNNEI. V lost 0 bases and J 3 bases, leaving 12 bases between the germline ends. CDR3 nucleotide sequence: TGTGCCAGCAGTGAAGCGCTTGGGACCAACTACGAGCAGTACTTC. This codes for CASSEALGTNYEQYF.

This clone was observed once. The chain combines TRBV4-1 with TRBJ2-5; D unresolved. The germline CDR1 and CDR2 sequences are MGHRA and YSYEKL. The CDR3 contains 16 residues. V lost 1 base and J 5 bases, leaving 17 bases between the germline ends. The CDR3 DNA sequence: TGCGCCAGCAGCCAAGGGCCAGTGCCCAAGCAGGAGACCCAGTACTTC. This gives the protein CASSQGPVPKQETQYF.

This clone was observed a single time. The genes are TRBV2 and TRBJ1-5; possible D gene TRBD1, 5 bases. This CDR3 is built from 15 residues. Trimming cost V 6 bases and J 0 bases, with 12 bases left between them. Germline values: CDR1 SNHLY, CDR2 FYNNEI. CDR3 nucleotides: TGTGCCAGCAGAGTCGACAGTGTTAGCAATCAGCCCCAGCATTTT. It is translated as CASRVDSVSNQPQHF.

The rearrangement joins TRBV18 to TRBJ2-1; the D gene could be TRBD1 or TRBD2 (5 bases each). V lost 2 bases to trimming and J lost 4 bases, with 15 bases between them. CDR1 is KGHSH and CDR2 is LQKENI in the germline V gene. CDR3 size: 16 residues. DNA of the CDR3: TGTGCCAGCTCACCAACTGTCCGGGGCGGGTACAATGAGCAGTTCTTC. It specifies CASSPTVRGGYNEQFF.

V gene TRBV28 combines with J gene TRBJ1-1; perhaps TRBD1 as D (5 bases). CDR3 length: 15 amino acids. Per the germline V gene, CDR1 is MDHEN and CDR2 is SYDVKM. V was pared by 6 bases and J by 5 bases, with 19 bases between. This CDR3 reads CASRRPTVSGTEAFF. The CDR3 region has the DNA TGTGCCAGCAGACGACCGACAGTATCGGGAACTGAAGCTTTCTTT.